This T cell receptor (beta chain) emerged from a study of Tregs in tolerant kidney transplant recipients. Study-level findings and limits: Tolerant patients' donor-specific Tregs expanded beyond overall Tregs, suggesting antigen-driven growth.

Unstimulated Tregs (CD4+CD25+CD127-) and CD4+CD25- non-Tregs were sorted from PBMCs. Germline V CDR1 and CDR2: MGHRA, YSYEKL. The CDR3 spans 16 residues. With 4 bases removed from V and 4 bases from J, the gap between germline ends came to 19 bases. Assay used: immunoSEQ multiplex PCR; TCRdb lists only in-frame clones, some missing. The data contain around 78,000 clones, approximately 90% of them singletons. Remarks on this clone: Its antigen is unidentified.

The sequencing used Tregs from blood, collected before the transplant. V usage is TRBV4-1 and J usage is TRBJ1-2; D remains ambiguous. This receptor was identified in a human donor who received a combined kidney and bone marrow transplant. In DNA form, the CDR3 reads TGCGCCAGCAGCCCGGGTCCAGACCGATGGGGCTATGGCTACACCTTC. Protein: CASSPGPDRWGYGYTF.